In this sample, the clone carrying this T cell receptor (beta chain) turned up a few times. A multiplex PCR was run with 60 Vbeta primers and 13 Jbeta primers. Clones were sequenced by immunoSEQ multiplex PCR, and TCRdb holds only the in-frame ones, with some missing. The table shows about 200,000 clones, with roughly four fifths occurring only once. The data derive from a study of cytomegalovirus exposure and HLA in healthy donors. As for the study in general: When 300 to 400 donors were genotyped, roughly 82% of them were found to fall in the Caucasian-associated ancestry cluster.

CDR1 SGHDN and CDR2 FVKESK come from the germline V gene. The trim removed 0 bases at V and 10 bases at J, leaving 12 bases unmatched. CDR3 length: 17 residues. This receptor was identified in a boy aged 2 to 9 in good health and CMV-seronegative. The source material was PBMCs. The V and J genes are TRBV14 and TRBJ2-1, with 10 bases lining up with TRBD2. The CDR3 coding sequence is TGTGCCAGCAGCCAAGAGCGTGGCAGCGGGGGGGCCGAGGAGCAGTTCTTC. It yields the protein CASSQERGSGGAEEQFF.